This T cell receptor beta chain was sequenced in a study of T-cell memory formation after mild COVID-19. Regarding the study as a whole: CD4+ contracting clones were mainly CM and EM; CD8+ ones, EMRA. Among clones contracting day 15 to 85, CD4/CD8 was balanced, whereas later expanders leaned CD4+.

Germline-derived CDR1 and CDR2 are SGHAT and FQNNGV. The CDR3 has 15 amino acids. The V and J ends lost 3 bases and 2 bases respectively, with 11 bases between them. TCRdb used MiXCR to reprocess the 5' RACE reads, holding one entry per CDR3 protein. The data hold roughly 600,000 distinct CDR3 sequences, with about a sixth observed a single time. This clonotype came up a few times. No antigen is known for it. The V gene is TRBV11-2, the J gene TRBJ2-1, with D possibly TRBD2 on 6 matching bases. Source material: PBMCs or a T cell subset sorted from them (not recorded which). This TCR was recovered from an adult woman who had mild COVID-19 (a few samples of this study predate the infection). Cell type and time point are not known. For the CDR3, the DNA is TGTGCCAGCAGCTTTACGCGGGGAGCCTACAATGAGCAGTTCTTC. It is translated as CASSFTRGAYNEQFF.